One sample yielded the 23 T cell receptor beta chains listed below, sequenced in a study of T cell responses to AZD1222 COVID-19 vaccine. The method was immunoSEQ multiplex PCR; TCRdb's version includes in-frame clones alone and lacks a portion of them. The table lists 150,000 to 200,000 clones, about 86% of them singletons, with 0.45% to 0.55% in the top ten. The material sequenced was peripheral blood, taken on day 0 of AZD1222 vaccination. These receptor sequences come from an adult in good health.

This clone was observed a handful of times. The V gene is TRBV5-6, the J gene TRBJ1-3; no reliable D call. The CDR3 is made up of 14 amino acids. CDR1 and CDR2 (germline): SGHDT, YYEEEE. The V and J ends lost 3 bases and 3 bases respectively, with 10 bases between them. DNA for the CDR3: TGTGCCAGCAGCTCACAAGGCAGTGGAAACACCATATATTTT. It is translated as CASSSQGSGNTIYF.

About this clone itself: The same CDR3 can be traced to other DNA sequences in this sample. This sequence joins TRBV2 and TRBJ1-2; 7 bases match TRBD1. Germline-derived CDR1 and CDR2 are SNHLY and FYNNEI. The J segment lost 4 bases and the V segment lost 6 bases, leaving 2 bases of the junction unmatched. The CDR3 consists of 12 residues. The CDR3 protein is CASSGQVYGYTF. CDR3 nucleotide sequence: TGTGCCAGCAGCGGACAGGTCTATGGCTACACCTTC.

The chain's CDR3 is CASSRRSGSYNEQFF. The CDR3 DNA follows: TGTGCCAGCAGTCGGCGGTCTGGCTCCTACAATGAGCAGTTCTTC. The chain has TRBV28 and TRBJ2-1; D is ambiguous. The CDR3 is made up of 15 amino acids. Per germline, CDR1 MDHEN and CDR2 SYDVKM. V shed 5 bases and J shed 0 bases, with 11 bases lying between them.

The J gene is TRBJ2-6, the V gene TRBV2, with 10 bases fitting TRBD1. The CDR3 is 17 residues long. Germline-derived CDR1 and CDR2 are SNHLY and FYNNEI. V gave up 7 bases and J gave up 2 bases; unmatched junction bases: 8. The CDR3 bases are TGTGCCAGCACCCAAACCGGGACAGGGGCTGGGGCCAACGTCCTGACTTTC. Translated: CASTQTGTGAGANVLTF.

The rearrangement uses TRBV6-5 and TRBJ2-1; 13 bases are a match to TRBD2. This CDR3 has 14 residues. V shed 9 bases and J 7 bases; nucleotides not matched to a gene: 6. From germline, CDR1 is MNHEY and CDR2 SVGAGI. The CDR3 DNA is TGTGCCAGTCTACTAGCGGGAGGGGGTAATGAGCAGTTCTTC. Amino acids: CASLLAGGGNEQFF.

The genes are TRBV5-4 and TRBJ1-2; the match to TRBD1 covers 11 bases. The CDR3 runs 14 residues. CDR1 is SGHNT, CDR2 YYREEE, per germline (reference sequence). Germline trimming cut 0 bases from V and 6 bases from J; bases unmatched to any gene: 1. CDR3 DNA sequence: TGTGCCAGCAGCTTGGGGACAGGGGGCCATGGCTACACCTTC. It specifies CASSLGTGGHGYTF.

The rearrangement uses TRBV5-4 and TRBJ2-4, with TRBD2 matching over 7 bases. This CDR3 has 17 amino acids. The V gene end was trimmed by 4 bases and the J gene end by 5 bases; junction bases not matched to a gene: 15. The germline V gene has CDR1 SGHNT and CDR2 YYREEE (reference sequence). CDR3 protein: CASSPTPRPREENIQYF. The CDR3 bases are TGTGCCAGCAGCCCCACCCCAAGACCCCGGGAGGAAAACATTCAGTACTTC.

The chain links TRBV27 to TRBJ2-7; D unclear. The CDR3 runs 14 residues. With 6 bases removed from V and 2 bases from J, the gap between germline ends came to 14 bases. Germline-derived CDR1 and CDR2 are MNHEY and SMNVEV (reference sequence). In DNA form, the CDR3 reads TGTGCCAGCAGCCAGTCTCGGCCGACCTACGAGCAGTACTTC. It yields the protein CASSQSRPTYEQYF.

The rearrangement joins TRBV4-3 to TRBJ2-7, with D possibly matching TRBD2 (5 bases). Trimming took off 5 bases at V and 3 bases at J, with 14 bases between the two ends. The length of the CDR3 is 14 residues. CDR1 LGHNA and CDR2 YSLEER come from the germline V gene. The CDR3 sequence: CASSTLGSGYEQYF. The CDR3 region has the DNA TGCGCCAGCAGCACACTAGGGTCGGGCTACGAGCAGTACTTC.

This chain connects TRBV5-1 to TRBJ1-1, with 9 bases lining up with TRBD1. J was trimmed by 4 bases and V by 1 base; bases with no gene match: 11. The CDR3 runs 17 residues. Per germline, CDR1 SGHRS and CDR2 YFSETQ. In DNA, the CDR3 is TGCGCCAGCAGCTTGAAATTACGGCTGGGACAGGGCACTGAAGCTTTCTTT. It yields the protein CASSLKLRLGQGTEAFF.

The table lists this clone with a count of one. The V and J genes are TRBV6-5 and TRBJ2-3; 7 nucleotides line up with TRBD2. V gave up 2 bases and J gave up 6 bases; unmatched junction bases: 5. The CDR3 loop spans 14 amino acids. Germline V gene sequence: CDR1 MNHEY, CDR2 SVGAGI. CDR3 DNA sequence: TGTGCCAGCAGTTACAGGAGCGGGGTTGATACGCAGTATTTT. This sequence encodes CASSYRSGVDTQYF.

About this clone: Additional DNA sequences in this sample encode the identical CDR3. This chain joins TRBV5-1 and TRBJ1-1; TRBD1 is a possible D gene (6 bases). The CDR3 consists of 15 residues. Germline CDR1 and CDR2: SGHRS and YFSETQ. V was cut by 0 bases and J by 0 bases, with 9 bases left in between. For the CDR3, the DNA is TGCGCCAGCAGCTTGGAAGGGGGGATGAACACTGAAGCTTTCTTT. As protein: CASSLEGGMNTEAFF.

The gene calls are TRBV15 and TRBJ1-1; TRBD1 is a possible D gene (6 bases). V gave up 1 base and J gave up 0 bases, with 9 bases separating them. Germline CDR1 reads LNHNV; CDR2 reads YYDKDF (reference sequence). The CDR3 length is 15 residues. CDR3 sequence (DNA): TGTGCCACCAGCAGAGGGCAGGGGTTGAACACTGAAGCTTTCTTT. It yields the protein CATSRGQGLNTEAFF.

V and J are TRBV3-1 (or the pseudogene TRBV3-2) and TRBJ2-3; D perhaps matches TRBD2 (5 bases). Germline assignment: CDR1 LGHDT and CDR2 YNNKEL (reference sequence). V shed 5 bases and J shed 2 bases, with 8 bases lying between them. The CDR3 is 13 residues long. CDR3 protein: CASSFGNTDTQYF. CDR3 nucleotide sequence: TGTGCCAGCAGCTTCGGGAACACAGATACGCAGTATTTT.

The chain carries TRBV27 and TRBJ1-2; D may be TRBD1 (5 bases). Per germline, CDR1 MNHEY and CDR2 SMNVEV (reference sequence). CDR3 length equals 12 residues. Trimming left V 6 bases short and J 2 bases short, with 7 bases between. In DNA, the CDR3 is TGTGCCAGCAGGGACATCAACTATGGCTACACCTTC. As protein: CASRDINYGYTF.

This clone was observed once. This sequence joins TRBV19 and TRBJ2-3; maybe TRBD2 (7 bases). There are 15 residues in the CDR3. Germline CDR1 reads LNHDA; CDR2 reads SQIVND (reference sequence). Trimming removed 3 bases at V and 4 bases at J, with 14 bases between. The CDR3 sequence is CASSIAGAGSDTQYF. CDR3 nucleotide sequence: TGTGCCAGTAGTATTGCGGGGGCAGGTTCAGATACGCAGTATTTT.

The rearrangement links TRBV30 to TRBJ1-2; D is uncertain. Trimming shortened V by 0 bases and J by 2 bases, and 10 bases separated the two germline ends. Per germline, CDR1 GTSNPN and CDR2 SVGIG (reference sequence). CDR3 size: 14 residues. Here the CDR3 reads CAWSVGAENYGYTF. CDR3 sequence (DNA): TGTGCCTGGAGTGTTGGTGCCGAGAACTATGGCTACACCTTC.

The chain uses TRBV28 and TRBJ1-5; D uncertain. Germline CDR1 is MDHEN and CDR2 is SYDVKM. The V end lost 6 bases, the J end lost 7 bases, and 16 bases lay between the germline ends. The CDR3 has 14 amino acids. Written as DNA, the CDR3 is TGTGCCAGCAGCCCCGGCCTTTCGAGCCAGCCCCAGCATTTT. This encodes CASSPGLSSQPQHF.

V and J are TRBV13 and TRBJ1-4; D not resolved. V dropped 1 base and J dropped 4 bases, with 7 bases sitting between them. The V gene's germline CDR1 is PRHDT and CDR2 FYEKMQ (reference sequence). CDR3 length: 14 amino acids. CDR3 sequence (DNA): TGTGCCAGCAGCTTAGAAGGAAGTAATGAAAAACTGTTTTTT. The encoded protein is CASSLEGSNEKLFF.

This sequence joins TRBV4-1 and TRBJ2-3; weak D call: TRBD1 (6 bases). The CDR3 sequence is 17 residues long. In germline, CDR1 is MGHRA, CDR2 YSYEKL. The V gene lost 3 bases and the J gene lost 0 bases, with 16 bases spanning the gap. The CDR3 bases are TGCGCCAGCAGCCAGACCTCAGGGGTAACTAGCACAGATACGCAGTATTTT. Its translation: CASSQTSGVTSTDTQYF.

CDR3 residues: CAISRTSGSLNEQFF. Here the CDR3 DNA reads TGTGCCATCAGTAGGACTAGCGGGAGTCTCAATGAGCAGTTCTTC. The chain joins TRBV10-3 to TRBJ2-1; 13 bases match TRBD2. The CDR3 is made up of 15 amino acids. Germline V gene sequence: CDR1 ENHRY, CDR2 SYGVKD. Unmatched junction bases numbered 4, after V lost 5 bases and J lost 6 bases.

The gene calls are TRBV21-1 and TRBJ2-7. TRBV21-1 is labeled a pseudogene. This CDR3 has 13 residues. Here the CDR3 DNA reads TGTGCCAGCAGCAAAGCCATGGGTTACGAGCAGTACTTC. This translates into CASSKAMGYEQYF.

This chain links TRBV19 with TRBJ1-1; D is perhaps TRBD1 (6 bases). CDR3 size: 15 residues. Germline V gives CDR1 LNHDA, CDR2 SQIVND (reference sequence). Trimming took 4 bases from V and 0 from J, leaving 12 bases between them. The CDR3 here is CASSKQGSVNTEAFF. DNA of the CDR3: TGTGCCAGTAGTAAGCAGGGGTCGGTGAACACTGAAGCTTTCTTT. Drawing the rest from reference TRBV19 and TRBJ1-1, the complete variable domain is DGGITQSPKYLFRKEGQNVTLSCEQNLNHDAMYWYRQDPGQGLRLIYYSQIVNDFQKGDIAEGYSVSREKKESFPLTVTSAQKNPTAFYLCASSKQGSVNTEAFFGQGTRLTVV.